These T cell receptor beta chains were read from a single sample in a study of shared clonotypes between healthy human individuals. The repertoire was sequenced with immunoSEQ multiplex PCR; TCRdb's copy has only in-frame clones and lacks some. This sample has about 2.1 million clones, with about 93% found just once. Sequenced: naive CD8+ T cells from PBMCs. Receptors were obtained from a man younger than 35 in good health. Some clones in this sample may be carry-over from other donors' samples. The CDR3 runs from the conserved cysteine through the conserved F or W. The D gene is left open where the match is weak. Where a row states a size, it is once, few, many or the class of an expanded clone; other rows omit it.

V gene	CDR3 length	J gene	D gene	clone size	CDR3 DNA	CDR3 protein
TRBV6-5	14	TRBJ2-1	-	-	TGTGCCAGCAGTTCCAGGAACACCGATTATGAGCAGTTCTTC	CASSSRNTDYEQFF
TRBV5-1	14	TRBJ2-7	-	-	TGCGCCAGCAGCTCCCCTGGTCAATCCTACGAGCAGTACTTC	CASSSPGQSYEQYF
TRBV11-2	15	TRBJ2-1	TRBD1	-	TGTGCCAGCAGGCAAGGGGGGACAGGTTACAATGAGCAGTTCTTC	CASRQGGTGYNEQFF
TRBV27	16	TRBJ1-1	TRBD1	once	TGTGCCAGCTCGATACGGGGAGGGGGCGGTATCACTGAAGCTTTCTTT	CASSIRGGGGITEAFF
TRBV4-3	13	TRBJ2-1	-	-	TGCGCCAGCAGCCAAGTCCGCGGGGATGAGCAGTTCTTC	CASSQVRGDEQFF
TRBV9	15	TRBJ2-5	-	-	TGTGCCAGCAGCGGGGCATTGGGCTGGGGAGAGACCCAGTACTTC	CASSGALGWGETQYF
TRBV28	14	TRBJ1-1	-	-	TGTGCCAGCAGTTTACTCACCGGGGACACTGAAGCTTTCTTT	CASSLLTGDTEAFF
TRBV7-7	15	TRBJ2-7	TRBD1	-	TGTGCCAGCAGCTTTAGACAGGGGAAAACCTACGAGCAGTACTTC	CASSFRQGKTYEQYF
TRBV6-5	14	TRBJ1-1	-	few	TGTGCCAGCAGTTACGGGCAGGGAGGGACTGAAGCTTTCTTT	CASSYGQGGTEAFF
TRBV30	12	TRBJ1-1	-	few	TGTGCCTGGAGTGTCATGGGGGCTGAAGCTTTCTTT	CAWSVMGAEAFF
TRBV11-2	12	TRBJ1-2	-	-	TGTGCCAGCAGCTACGGGAACTATGGCTACACCTTC	CASSYGNYGYTF
TRBV5-6	14	TRBJ1-1	TRBD1	-	TGTGCCAGCAGCTGGGACAGCCTTAATTCTGAAGCTTTCTTT	CASSWDSLNSEAFF
TRBV6-6	16	TRBJ2-5	TRBD1	-	TGTGCCAGCAGAAACCAAGGGACAGGTGGTAAATGGACCCAGTACTTC	CASRNQGTGGKWTQYF
TRBV5-1	15	TRBJ2-1	TRBD2	-	TGCGCCAGCAGCTCTACTAGCGGGAGTTACAATGAGCAGTTCTTC	CASSSTSGSYNEQFF
TRBV28	11	TRBJ2-7	-	-	TGTGCCAGCAGTTTCGGGGAAGAGCAGTACTTC	CASSFGEEQYF
TRBV2	15	TRBJ2-3	-	-	TGTGCCAGCGGTCTAAGGGCAGGCGCTTTGGAAACGCAGTATTTT	CASGLRAGALETQYF
TRBV7-9	14	TRBJ1-1	-	-	TGTGCCAGCAGCCACCGACAAGAGAACACTGAAGCTTTCTTT	CASSHRQENTEAFF
TRBV4-3	15	TRBJ2-5	TRBD2	-	TGCGCCAGCAGCCAAGGACTAGCGGGAGCCGAGACCCAGTACTTC	CASSQGLAGAETQYF
TRBV27	16	TRBJ2-5	TRBD1	-	TGTGCCACCGGTAAATTCGGGACAGGGTCCGGGGAGACCCAGTACTTC	CATGKFGTGSGETQYF
TRBV29-1	14	TRBJ2-7	TRBD2	-	TGCAGCGTTGAGTCTAGCGGGAGCTTATACGAGCAGTACTTC	CSVESSGSLYEQYF
TRBV7-8	13	TRBJ2-3	-	-	TGTGCCAGCAGCTGGAGTAGCACAGATACGCAGTATTTT	CASSWSSTDTQYF
TRBV27	13	TRBJ2-7	-	few	TGTGCCAGCAGTCCTGGACAGACCTACGAGCAGTACTTC	CASSPGQTYEQYF
TRBV27	16	TRBJ2-1	-	-	TGTGCCAGCAGCCTGGCTCAGGGAAAAAGCTACAATGAGCAGTTCTTC	CASSLAQGKSYNEQFF
TRBV6-1	15	TRBJ1-4	TRBD1	-	TGTGCCAGCAGTGGCAGGGGGCCGACTAATGAAAAACTGTTTTTT	CASSGRGPTNEKLFF
TRBV28	18	TRBJ1-5	-	-	TGTGCCAGCAGTTTACTCTTAAAAGGGTCAGACCTCAATCAGCCCCAGCATTTT	CASSLLLKGSDLNQPQHF
TRBV30	15	TRBJ2-3	-	once	TGTGCCTGGAGTGTTGGGGTGGGGTACACAGATACGCAGTATTTT	CAWSVGVGYTDTQYF
TRBV6-5	11	TRBJ1-1	-	-	TGTGCCAGCGGTGGCACTGTGAAAGCTTTCTTT	CASGGTVKAFF
TRBV4-1	18	TRBJ2-7	TRBD2	-	TGCGCCAGCAGCCAAGAGTCCCTAGCGGGAGGGCCCTGGGACGAGCAGTACTTC	CASSQESLAGGPWDEQYF
TRBV4-3	13	TRBJ2-2	-	-	TGCGCCAGCAGCCAAGACGGAGCCGGGGAGCTGTTTTTT	CASSQDGAGELFF
TRBV27	18	TRBJ2-6	-	-	TGTGCCAGCAGTCCAAAGGTGGGGTTAGGGTCTGGGGCCAACGTCCTGACTTTC	CASSPKVGLGSGANVLTF
TRBV4-3	14	TRBJ2-1	-	-	TGCGCCAGCAGCCAAGGCAGACTAGGAATGAGTCAGTTCTTC	CASSQGRLGMSQFF
TRBV13	14	TRBJ1-2	-	-	TGTGCCAGCAGCTCCCTCGAGGGCAACTATGGCTACACCTTC	CASSSLEGNYGYTF
TRBV11-2	13	TRBJ1-2	TRBD1	-	TGTGCCAGCAGCCAAGGGACAGTTCATGGCTACACCTTC	CASSQGTVHGYTF
TRBV27	16	TRBJ2-1	-	-	TGTGCCAGCAGTCCACACATCGCCCTGGGGCGGAATGAGCAGTTCTTC	CASSPHIALGRNEQFF
TRBV9	15	TRBJ2-7	-	-	TGTGCCAGCAGCGAGGGAACTAGGAGCTCCTACGAGCAGTACTTC	CASSEGTRSSYEQYF
TRBV7-6	14	TRBJ2-7	TRBD2	-	TGTGCCAGCAGCCCCGGCCGGGGGGGGTACGAGCAGTACTTC	CASSPGRGGYEQYF
TRBV25-1	15	TRBJ2-5	TRBD1	-	TGTGCCAGCAGTGCTAGGACAGGGGGCATGGAGACCCAGTACTTC	CASSARTGGMETQYF